The 18 T cell receptor beta chains below come from one sample, sequenced in a study of OX40 agonist ivuxolimab in advanced cancers. Library method: the immunoSEQ multiplex PCR assay. As stored in TCRdb, this immuneACCESS dataset retains in-frame rearrangements with V and J assigned. A fraction of the clones does not appear; measured against another copy, unresolved V genes explain less than half of the discrepancy, and the remainder lacks a known reason. The sample has fewer than 80,000 clones on record, around 81% of them singletons. Together, the top ten hold under 7% of the sample. The sample in question was CD4+ or CD8+ T cells sorted from blood, obtained in a trial of the OX40 agonist ivuxolimab. The receptors stem from an adult with an advanced solid tumor such as melanoma, head and neck, liver or kidney cancer.

This chain uses TRBV27 with TRBJ2-1, with D unresolved. This CDR3 has 17 amino acids. V lost 0 bases to trimming and J lost 0 bases, with 12 bases between them. Germline lookup yields CDR1 MNHEY and CDR2 SMNVEV (reference sequence). The CDR3 DNA reads TGTGCCAGCAGTTTATCTCGTGCGGTTCGCTCCTACAATGAGCAGTTCTTC. It translates to CASSLSRAVRSYNEQFF.

The chain joins TRBV4-2 to TRBJ2-4; no clear D gene. This CDR3 has 12 amino acids. Germline V gives CDR1 LGHNA, CDR2 YNFKEQ. Between the trimmed V and J ends, which lost 8 bases and 9 bases, there was a span of 14 bases. The CDR3 is CASDQNDGIQYF. For the CDR3, the DNA is TGTGCCAGCGATCAGAACGACGGCATTCAGTACTTC.

This chain uses TRBV7-9 with TRBJ1-2; D not resolved. Per germline, CDR1 SEHNR and CDR2 FQNEAQ (reference sequence). Trimming stripped 5 bases from V and 0 bases from J, with 10 bases between. The CDR3 length is 14 residues. The CDR3 bases are TGTGCCAGCAGCCCCAGAGCCACTAACTATGGCTACACCTTC. This codes for CASSPRATNYGYTF.

The chain carries TRBV13 and TRBJ2-3; no clear D. Germline loops: CDR1 PRHDT, CDR2 FYEKMQ (reference sequence). Trimming took 8 bases from V and 2 from J, leaving 14 bases between them. This CDR3 is built from 14 residues. CDR3 amino acids: CASVLVGNTDTQYF. CDR3 coding DNA: TGTGCCAGCGTGCTCGTGGGAAACACAGATACGCAGTATTTT.

The chain has TRBV5-8 and TRBJ1-4; 8 bases map to TRBD1. The CDR3 totals 14 residues. Germline trimming cut 4 bases from V and 8 bases from J; bases unmatched to any gene: 7. Germline CDR1 and CDR2: SGHTS and YDEGEE. This CDR3 is CASSPRGPGEKLFF. CDR3 nucleotides: TGTGCCAGCAGCCCCAGGGGGCCTGGGGAAAAACTGTTTTTT.

The rearrangement joins TRBV9 to TRBJ2-5, with 7 bases aligning to TRBD2. The CDR3 sequence is 15 residues long. Germline trimming cut 3 bases from V and 5 bases from J; bases unmatched to any gene: 10. Germline V gives CDR1 SGDLS, CDR2 YYNGEE. The CDR3 sequence is CASSDGGGSGETQYF. Written as DNA, the CDR3 is TGTGCCAGCAGCGACGGCGGGGGATCCGGGGAGACCCAGTACTTC.

The chain carries TRBV30 and TRBJ1-6; 7 positions match TRBD1. V was pared by 5 bases and J by 14 bases, with 9 bases of the junction left unmatched. Germline V CDR1 and CDR2: GTSNPN, SVGIG (reference sequence). This CDR3 comprises 12 residues. The CDR3: CAWQRGLTSLHF. In DNA form, the CDR3 reads TGTGCCTGGCAGAGGGGGCTCACTTCCCTCCACTTT.

This chain connects TRBV30 to TRBJ1-3; possible D gene TRBD1, 5 bases. This CDR3 is built from 15 residues. The germline V gene encodes CDR1 GTSNPN and CDR2 SVGIG (reference sequence). V lost 1 base and J 1 base, leaving 11 bases between the germline ends. The CDR3 region is CAWSGQMASGNTIYF. CDR3 bases: TGTGCCTGGAGTGGACAGATGGCTTCTGGAAACACCATATATTTT.

The chain couples TRBV7-9 to TRBJ2-5; D is perhaps TRBD2 (7 bases). V was cut by 5 bases and J by 5 bases, with 12 bases left in between. In germline, CDR1 is SEHNR, CDR2 FQNEAQ (reference sequence). This CDR3 has 13 amino acids. The CDR3 protein is CASSPGGGETQYF. CDR3 nucleotide sequence: TGTGCCAGCAGCCCGGGGGGCGGGGAGACCCAGTACTTC.

The rearrangement joins TRBV19 to TRBJ2-5; D may be TRBD1 (5 bases). The length of the CDR3 is 14 residues. From germline, CDR1 is LNHDA and CDR2 SQIVND (reference sequence). Trimming left V 3 bases short and J 2 bases short, with 10 bases between. CDR3 bases: TGTGCCAGTAGTATTGACAGAATGCAAGAGACCCAGTACTTC. Encoded protein: CASSIDRMQETQYF.

The chain uses TRBV5-4 and TRBJ2-2; 13 bases are a match to TRBD2. Germline V gene lookup returns CDR1 SGHNT and CDR2 YYREEE (reference sequence). The CDR3 is made up of 16 amino acids. V shed 4 bases, J shed 2 bases, and the junction held 2 bases outside the gene matches. The CDR3 nucleotides read TGTGCCAGCAGCCCGGGACTAGCGGGAAACACCGGGGAGCTGTTTTTT. Amino acid sequence: CASSPGLAGNTGELFF.

This chain joins TRBV4-2 and TRBJ2-3; D not resolved. This CDR3 has 16 amino acids. Trimming took off 0 bases at V and 5 bases at J, with 15 bases between the two ends. Germline V gene lookup returns CDR1 LGHNA and CDR2 YNFKEQ. The CDR3 loop is CASSQEWWSGGDTQYF. The DNA for the CDR3 is TGTGCCAGCAGCCAAGAGTGGTGGTCGGGTGGAGATACGCAGTATTTT.

The chain uses TRBV27 and TRBJ2-7, with 9 bases aligning to TRBD1. CDR3 length equals 14 residues. Germline trimming cut 6 bases from V and 4 bases from J; bases unmatched to any gene: 7. Germline loops: CDR1 MNHEY, CDR2 SMNVEV (reference sequence). The CDR3 sequence is CASRPRDRAYEQYF. CDR3 in DNA: TGTGCCAGCAGACCGAGGGACAGGGCGTACGAGCAGTACTTC.

The chain couples TRBV28 to TRBJ1-1; a possible D gene is TRBD1 (6 bases). V shed 2 bases and J shed 8 bases, with 15 bases lying between them. This CDR3 is 14 amino acids long. Germline values: CDR1 MDHEN, CDR2 SYDVKM. The CDR3 protein is CASSLLLGGLEAFF. The CDR3 nucleotides read TGTGCCAGCAGTTTACTTTTGGGGGGCTTGGAAGCTTTCTTT.

This sequence joins TRBV2 and TRBJ2-6, with D tentatively TRBD1 (6 bases). V lost 9 bases and J lost 0, with 9 bases in between. This CDR3 contains 14 residues. Germline V gene lookup returns CDR1 SNHLY and CDR2 FYNNEI. The CDR3 region is CASRDISGANVLTF. In nucleotides, the CDR3 is TGTGCCAGTAGGGACATCTCTGGGGCCAACGTCCTGACTTTC.

This clone was recorded a few times. The genes are TRBV9 and TRBJ1-1; D is unclear. This CDR3 is built from 11 residues. CDR1 and CDR2 (germline): SGDLS, YYNGEE. V shed 4 bases and J shed 3 bases, with 4 bases lying between them. In nucleotides, the CDR3 is TGTGCCAGCAGCCCGTACACTGAAGCTTTCTTT. It encodes CASSPYTEAFF.

The CDR3, as DNA: TGTGCCAGCAGCTCGCCGGGACTAGTAGTAAAAGAGACCCAGTACTTC. Protein sequence: CASSSPGLVVKETQYF. The chain is built from TRBV7-2 and TRBJ2-5, with 8 bases matching TRBD2. V trimming: 4 bases; J trimming: 3 bases; junction bases outside the gene matches: 10. The CDR3 covers 16 residues. Germline CDR1 SGHTA, CDR2 FQGNSA.

V and J are TRBV7-2 and TRBJ2-7; 10 nucleotides line up with TRBD2. The germline CDR1 and CDR2 sequences are SGHTA and FQGNSA. The CDR3 runs to 14 residues. With 4 bases clipped from V and 5 bases from J, the junction kept 5 bases outside the gene matches. CDR3 protein: CASSYPAGGNEQYF. CDR3 DNA: TGTGCCAGCAGCTACCCAGCGGGAGGGAACGAGCAGTACTTC.